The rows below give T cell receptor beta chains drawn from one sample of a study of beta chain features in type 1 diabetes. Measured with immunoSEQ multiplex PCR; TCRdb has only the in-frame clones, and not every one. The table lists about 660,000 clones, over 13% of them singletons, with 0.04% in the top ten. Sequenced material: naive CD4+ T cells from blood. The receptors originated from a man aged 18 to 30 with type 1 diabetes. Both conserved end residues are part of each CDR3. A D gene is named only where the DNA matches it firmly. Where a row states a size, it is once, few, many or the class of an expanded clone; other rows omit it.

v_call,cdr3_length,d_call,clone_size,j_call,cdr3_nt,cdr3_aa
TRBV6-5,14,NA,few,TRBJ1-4,TGTGCCAGCAGTGCGGCACGCCTAGATGAAAAACTGTTTTTT,CASSAARLDEKLFF
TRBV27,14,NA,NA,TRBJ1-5,TGTGCCAGCAGTTTAGGCCAGTTCTATCAGCCCCAGCATTTT,CASSLGQFYQPQHF
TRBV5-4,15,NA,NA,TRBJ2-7,TGTGCCAGCAGCTCGGGACTCAAGAGCTCCTACGAGCAGTACTTC,CASSSGLKSSYEQYF
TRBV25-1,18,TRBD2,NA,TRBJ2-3,TGTGCCAGCAGTGAATTTGCGGGGACGGGGGGAAGCACAGATACGCAGTATTTT,CASSEFAGTGGSTDTQYF
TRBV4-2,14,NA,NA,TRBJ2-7,TGTGCCAGCAGCCAAGGACACTCTCGGGGCGAGCAGTACTTC,CASSQGHSRGEQYF
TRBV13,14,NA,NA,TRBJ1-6,TGTGCCAGCAGCAGACGACAGCCACAATTGACCCTCCACTTT,CASSRRQPQLTLHF
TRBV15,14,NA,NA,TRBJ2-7,TGTGCCACCAGCACCCGGCGGATCACCTACGAGCAGTACTTC,CATSTRRITYEQYF
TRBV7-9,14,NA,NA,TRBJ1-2,TGTGCCAGCAGCTCCGGACTGACTGGCTATGGCTACACCTTC,CASSSGLTGYGYTF
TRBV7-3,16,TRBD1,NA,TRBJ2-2,TGTGCCAGCAGCCCTAATGGACAGGGGTCCACCGGGGAGCTGTTTTTT,CASSPNGQGSTGELFF
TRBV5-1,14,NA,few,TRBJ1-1,TGCGCCAGCAGCTCGACCGGGGTGAACACTGAAGCTTTCTTT,CASSSTGVNTEAFF
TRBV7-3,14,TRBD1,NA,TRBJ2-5,TGTGCCAGCAGCCTCGGACAGGGCAAAGAGACCCAGTACTTC,CASSLGQGKETQYF
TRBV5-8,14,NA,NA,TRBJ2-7,TGTGCCAGCAGCTTTTCTAGCGCCTCCTACGAGCAGTACTTC,CASSFSSASYEQYF
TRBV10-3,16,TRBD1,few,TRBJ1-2,TGTGCCAGCACCCACCCCGTGGACAGGCGGGCTATTGGCTACACCTTC,CASTHPVDRRAIGYTF